Listed here are 15 T cell receptor beta chains from one sample, sequenced in a study of blood T cells in healthy people across ages. Then a second PCR, running roughly 7 to 11 cycles, was carried out with a sample-barcoded 5' primer and a J-beta primer mix. Each CDR3 protein gets one entry after TCRdb re-called the 5' RACE reads with MiXCR. The table has about 830,000 distinct CDR3 sequences, roughly 64% seen once. Sequenced: blood. All receptors derive from a man aged 25 to 40 in good health.

The chain recombines TRBV2 with TRBJ2-5; D remains ambiguous. V was shortened by 1 base and J by 11 bases, with 17 bases between the two germline ends. This CDR3 has 14 amino acids. Per the germline V gene, CDR1 is SNHLY and CDR2 is FYNNEI. Here the CDR3 reads CASSEDYQFNEQYF. In DNA form, the CDR3 reads TGTGCCAGCAGTGAAGATTACCAGTTCAATGAGCAGTACTTC. Together with reference TRBV2 and TRBJ2-5, the CDR3 gives the full variable domain: EPEVTQTPSHQVTQMGQEVILRCVPISNHLYFYWYRQILGQKVEFLVSFYNNEISEKSEIFDDQFSVERPDGSNFTLKIRSTKLEDSAMYFCASSEDYQFNEQYFGPGTRLLVL.

The CDR3 coding sequence is TGCAGTGCAAGACCGAACTACAATGAGCAGTACTTC. Translating it yields CSARPNYNEQYF. The chain joins TRBV20-1 to TRBJ2-7; D gene unclear. V was clipped by 6 bases and J by 7 bases, with 16 bases between them. CDR1 is DFQATT and CDR2 is SNEGSKA in the germline V gene (reference sequence). The CDR3 covers 12 residues.

Concerning this clonotype: Possible read error: a much larger clone is one base away. The chain carries TRBV4-1 and TRBJ2-7; no reliable D call. Germline CDR1 and CDR2: MGHRA and YSYEKL. The CDR3 sequence is 15 residues long. V lost 1 base and J 7 bases, leaving 17 bases between the germline ends. The CDR3 DNA is TGCGCCAGCAGCCAAGTGGAGCAGCCCTACAATGAGCAGTACTTC. The encoded protein is CASSQVEQPYNEQYF.

The chain is built from TRBV3-1 and TRBJ2-3; TRBD1 is a possible D gene (7 bases). CDR1 is LGHDT and CDR2 is YNNKEL in the germline V gene (reference sequence). Trimming cost V 5 bases and J 5 bases, with 14 bases left between them. The CDR3 extends over 14 amino acids. In DNA form, the CDR3 reads TGTGCCAGCAGCGAAAACAGGGGAGGAGATACGCAGTATTTT. Its protein product is CASSENRGGDTQYF.

The sample holds a few counts of this clonotype. The rearrangement uses TRBV7-9 and TRBJ1-2; D is uncertain. Trimming removed 5 bases at V and 8 bases at J, with 15 bases between. Germline V gives CDR1 SEHNR, CDR2 FQNEAQ (reference sequence). The CDR3 contains 13 residues. CDR3 bases: TGTGCCAGCAGCCCCCCAGGACCGGGGGGCTACACCTTC. This encodes CASSPPGPGGYTF.

This clonotype was recorded a few times. This chain links TRBV11-2 with TRBJ2-4; 7 bases are shared with TRBD1. V dropped 0 bases and J dropped 10; count of bases not matched to a gene: 6. CDR1 and CDR2 (germline): SGHAT, FQNNGV. This CDR3 is built from 14 residues. The CDR3 nucleotides are TGTGCCAGCAGCTTAGAAACGGGACAGAGGATTCAGTACTTC. Amino acid sequence: CASSLETGQRIQYF.

This clonotype was recorded once. CDR3 protein: CSALYTSGEDEQYF. In DNA form, the CDR3 reads TGCAGTGCTCTTTATACCTCAGGGGAGGACGAGCAGTACTTC. The chain employs TRBV20-1 and TRBJ2-7; D may be TRBD1 or TRBD2 (6 bases each). Between the trimmed V and J ends, which lost 5 bases and 5 bases, there was a span of 19 bases. Germline assignment: CDR1 DFQATT and CDR2 SNEGSKA (reference sequence). The CDR3 length is 14 residues.

This chain joins TRBV24-1 and TRBJ2-1, with 8 bases aligning to TRBD1. The CDR3 sequence is 17 residues long. V dropped 8 bases and J dropped 0; count of bases not matched to a gene: 11. Germline CDR1 is KGHDR and CDR2 is SFDVKD. The CDR3 DNA follows: TGTGCCACCATGGGACAGGTTCACTTGCGCTCCTACAATGAGCAGTTCTTC. Translating gives CATMGQVHLRSYNEQFF.

This chain connects TRBV7-2 to TRBJ2-7; D is perhaps TRBD2 (7 bases). The V and J ends lost 0 bases and 7 bases respectively, with 13 bases between them. The CDR3 runs 14 residues. The germline V gene encodes CDR1 SGHTA and CDR2 FQGNSA. The CDR3 DNA reads as TGTGCCAGCAGCTTAGCGGGGGGGCTTCGGGAGCAGTACTTC. It codes for CASSLAGGLREQYF.

This chain uses TRBV20-1 with TRBJ2-1, with TRBD1 matching over 8 bases. The CDR3 runs to 14 residues. CDR1 is DFQATT, CDR2 SNEGSKA, per germline (reference sequence). V was pared by 2 bases and J by 7 bases, with 7 bases of the junction left unmatched. CDR3 loop: CSARLPGGGNEQFF. CDR3 sequence (DNA): TGCAGTGCTAGACTCCCAGGGGGCGGGAATGAGCAGTTCTTC.

This clonotype has a handful of counts. The chain uses TRBV4-2 and TRBJ2-1; maybe TRBD2 (6 bases). The CDR3 contains 16 residues. Germline V gene lookup returns CDR1 LGHNA and CDR2 YNFKEQ. V was trimmed by 4 bases and J by 0 bases, leaving 13 bases between them. The CDR3 DNA follows: TGTGCCAGCAGCCCGACCGGGACTCCCTCCTACAATGAGCAGTTCTTC. It is translated as CASSPTGTPSYNEQFF.

J is TRBJ2-4 and V is TRBV29-1; the D call may be TRBD1 or TRBD2 (5 bases each). V lost 5 bases to trimming and J lost 7 bases, with 9 bases between them. There are 11 residues in the CDR3. The germline gives CDR1 SQVTM, CDR2 ANQGSEA. Here the CDR3 reads CSVLEGNIQYF. DNA of the CDR3: TGCAGCGTTCTAGAGGGGAACATTCAGTACTTC.

This clonotype was recorded a few times. This rearrangement joins TRBV6-1 to TRBJ2-5, with D possibly matching TRBD2 (7 bases). This CDR3 region has 14 residues. V dropped 7 bases and J dropped 2 bases, with 14 bases sitting between them. Germline CDR1 MNHNS, CDR2 SASEGT. CDR3 amino acids: CASTRRGGQETQYF. CDR3 bases: TGTGCCAGCACCCGAAGGGGGGGTCAAGAGACCCAGTACTTC.

The chain has TRBV5-1 and TRBJ2-3; a weak D match, TRBD2 (6 bases). Trimming cost V 6 bases and J 5 bases, with 19 bases left between them. This CDR3 has 15 amino acids. The germline V gene encodes CDR1 SGHRS and CDR2 YFSETQ. CDR3: CASKEGVRSEDTQYF. CDR3 sequence (DNA): TGCGCCAGCAAGGAGGGAGTAAGGTCGGAAGATACGCAGTATTTT.

The CDR3 DNA follows: TGCAGTGCTAGACGGGACCCCCGTGAGGGTGAGCAGTACTTC. It codes for CSARRDPREGEQYF. The chain employs TRBV20-1 and TRBJ2-5, with D possibly called TRBD1 or TRBD2 (5 bases each). Trimming cost V 2 bases and J 11 bases, with 21 bases left between them. This CDR3 is 14 amino acids long. Per the germline V gene, CDR1 is DFQATT and CDR2 is SNEGSKA (reference sequence).